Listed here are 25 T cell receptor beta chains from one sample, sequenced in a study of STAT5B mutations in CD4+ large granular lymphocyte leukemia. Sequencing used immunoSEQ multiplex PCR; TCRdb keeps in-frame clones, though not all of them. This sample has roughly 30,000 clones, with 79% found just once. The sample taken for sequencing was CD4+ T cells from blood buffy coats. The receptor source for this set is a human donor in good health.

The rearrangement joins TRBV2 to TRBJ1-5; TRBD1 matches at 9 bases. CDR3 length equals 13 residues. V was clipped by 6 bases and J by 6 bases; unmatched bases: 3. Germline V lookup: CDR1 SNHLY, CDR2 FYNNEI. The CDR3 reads CASRGQGIQPQHF. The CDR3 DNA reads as TGTGCCAGCAGGGGACAGGGAATTCAGCCCCAGCATTTT. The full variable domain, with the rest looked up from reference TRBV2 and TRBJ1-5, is EPEVTQTPSHQVTQMGQEVILRCVPISNHLYFYWYRQILGQKVEFLVSFYNNEISEKSEIFDDQFSVERPDGSNFTLKIRSTKLEDSAMYFCASRGQGIQPQHFGDGTRLSIL.

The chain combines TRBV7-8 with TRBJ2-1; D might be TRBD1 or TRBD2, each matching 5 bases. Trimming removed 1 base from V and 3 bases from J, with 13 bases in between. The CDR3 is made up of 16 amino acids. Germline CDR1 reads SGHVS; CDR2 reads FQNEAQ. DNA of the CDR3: TGTGCCAGCAGCTTAGGGGCAGGTGGGGGCTACAATGAGCAGTTCTTC. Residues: CASSLGAGGGYNEQFF.

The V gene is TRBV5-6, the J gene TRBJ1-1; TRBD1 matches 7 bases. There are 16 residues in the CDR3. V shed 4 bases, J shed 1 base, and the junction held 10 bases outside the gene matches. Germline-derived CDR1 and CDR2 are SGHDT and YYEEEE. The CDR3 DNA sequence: TGTGCCAGCAGCGGAGACACGGGACAGTGGAACACTGAAGCTTTCTTT. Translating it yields CASSGDTGQWNTEAFF.

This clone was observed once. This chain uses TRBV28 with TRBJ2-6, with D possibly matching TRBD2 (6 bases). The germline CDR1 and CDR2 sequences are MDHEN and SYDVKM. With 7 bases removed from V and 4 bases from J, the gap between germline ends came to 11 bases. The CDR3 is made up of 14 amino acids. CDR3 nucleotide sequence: TGTGCCAGCATAACAAGCGGGGGGGCCAACGTCCTGACTTTC. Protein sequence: CASITSGGANVLTF.

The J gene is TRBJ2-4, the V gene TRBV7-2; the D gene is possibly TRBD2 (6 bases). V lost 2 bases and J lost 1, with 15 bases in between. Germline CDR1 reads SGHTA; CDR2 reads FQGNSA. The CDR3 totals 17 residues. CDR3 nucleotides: TGTGCCAGCAGCTTAAGTAGCGGCGTGGGGGCCAAAAACATTCAGTACTTC. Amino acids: CASSLSSGVGAKNIQYF.

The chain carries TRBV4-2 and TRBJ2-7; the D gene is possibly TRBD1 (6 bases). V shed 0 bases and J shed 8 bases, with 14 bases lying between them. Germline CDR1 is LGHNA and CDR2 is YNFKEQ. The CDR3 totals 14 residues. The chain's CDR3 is CASSQDPAGAKQYF. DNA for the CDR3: TGTGCCAGCAGCCAAGATCCGGCAGGGGCTAAGCAGTACTTC.

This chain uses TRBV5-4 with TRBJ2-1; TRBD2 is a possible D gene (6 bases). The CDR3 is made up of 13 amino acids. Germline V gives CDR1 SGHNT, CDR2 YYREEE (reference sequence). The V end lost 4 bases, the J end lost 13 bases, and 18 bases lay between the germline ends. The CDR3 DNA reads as TGTGCCAGCAGCCCCTCGGAGCGGGTTAGCCAGTTCTTC. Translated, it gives CASSPSERVSQFF.

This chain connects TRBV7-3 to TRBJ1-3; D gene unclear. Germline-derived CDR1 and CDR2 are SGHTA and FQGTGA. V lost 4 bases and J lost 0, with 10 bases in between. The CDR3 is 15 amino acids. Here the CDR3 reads CASSSGVSSGNTIYF. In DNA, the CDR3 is TGTGCCAGCAGCTCCGGGGTGAGCTCTGGAAACACCATATATTTT. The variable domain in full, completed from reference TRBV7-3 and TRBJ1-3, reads GAGVSQTPSNKVTEKGKYVELRCDPISGHTALYWYRQSLGQGPEFLIYFQGTGAADDSGLPNDRFFAVRPEGSVSTLKIQRTERGDSAVYLCASSSGVSSGNTIYFGEGSWLTVV.

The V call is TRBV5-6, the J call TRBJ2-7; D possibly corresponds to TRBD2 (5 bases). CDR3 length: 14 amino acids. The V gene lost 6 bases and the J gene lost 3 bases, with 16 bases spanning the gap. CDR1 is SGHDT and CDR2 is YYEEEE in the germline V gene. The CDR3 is CASTHRTGFYEQYF. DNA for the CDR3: TGTGCCAGCACCCACCGGACGGGATTCTACGAGCAGTACTTC.

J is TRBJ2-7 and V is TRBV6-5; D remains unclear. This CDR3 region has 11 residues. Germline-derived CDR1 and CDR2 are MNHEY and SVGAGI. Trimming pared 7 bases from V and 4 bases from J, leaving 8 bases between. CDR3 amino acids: CASMIKYEQYF. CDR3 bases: TGTGCCAGCATGATCAAGTACGAGCAGTACTTC.

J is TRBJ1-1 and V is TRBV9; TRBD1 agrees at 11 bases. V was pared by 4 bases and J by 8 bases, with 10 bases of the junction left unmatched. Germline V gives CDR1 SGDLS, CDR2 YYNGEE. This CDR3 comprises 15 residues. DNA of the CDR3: TGTGCCAGCAGCATCGGGACAGGGGGTGAGAGAGAAGCTTTCTTT. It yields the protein CASSIGTGGEREAFF.

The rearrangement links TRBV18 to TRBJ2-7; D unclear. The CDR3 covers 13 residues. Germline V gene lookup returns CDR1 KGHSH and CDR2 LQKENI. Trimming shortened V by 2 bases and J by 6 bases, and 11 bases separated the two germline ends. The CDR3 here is CASSPGGEGEQYF. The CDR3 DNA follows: TGTGCCAGCTCACCAGGTGGAGAAGGCGAGCAGTACTTC. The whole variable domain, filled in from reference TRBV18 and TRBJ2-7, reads NAGVMQNPRHLVRRRGQEARLRCSPMKGHSHVYWYRQLPEEGLKFMVYLQKENIIDESGMPKERFSAEFPKEGPSILRIQQVVRGDSAAYFCASSPGGEGEQYFGPGTRLTVT.

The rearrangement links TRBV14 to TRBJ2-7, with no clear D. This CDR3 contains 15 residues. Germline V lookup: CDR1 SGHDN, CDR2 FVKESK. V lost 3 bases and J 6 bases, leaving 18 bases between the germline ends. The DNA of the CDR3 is TGTGCCAGCAGCCAGGAGAAGAACGCCATTTTCGAGCAGTACTTC. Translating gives CASSQEKNAIFEQYF.

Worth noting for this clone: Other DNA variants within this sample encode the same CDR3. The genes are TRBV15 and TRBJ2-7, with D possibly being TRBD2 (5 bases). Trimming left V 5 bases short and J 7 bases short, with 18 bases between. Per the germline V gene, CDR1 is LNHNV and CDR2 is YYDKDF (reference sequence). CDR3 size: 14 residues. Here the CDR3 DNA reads TGTGCCACCAGCCCGAGACCCGCGGGTTATGAGCAGTACTTC. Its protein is CATSPRPAGYEQYF.

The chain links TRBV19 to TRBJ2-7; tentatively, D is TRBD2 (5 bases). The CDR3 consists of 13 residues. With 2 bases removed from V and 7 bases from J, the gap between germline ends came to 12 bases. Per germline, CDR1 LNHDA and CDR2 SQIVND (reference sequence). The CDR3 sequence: CASSIRSRGEQYF. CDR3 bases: TGTGCCAGTAGTATAAGGTCCCGCGGGGAGCAGTACTTC.

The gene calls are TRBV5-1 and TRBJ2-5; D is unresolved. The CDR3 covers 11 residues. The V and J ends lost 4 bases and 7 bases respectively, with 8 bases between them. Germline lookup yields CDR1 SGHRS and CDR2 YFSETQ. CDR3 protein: CASSDLGTQYF. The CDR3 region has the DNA TGCGCCAGCAGCGACCTTGGGACCCAGTACTTC.

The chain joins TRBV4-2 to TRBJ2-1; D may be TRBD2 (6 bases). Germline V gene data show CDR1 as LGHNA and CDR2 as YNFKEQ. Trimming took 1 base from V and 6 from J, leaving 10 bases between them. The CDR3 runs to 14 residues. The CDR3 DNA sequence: TGTGCCAGCAGCCAAGGCCGGGACTTCAATGAGCAGTTCTTC. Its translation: CASSQGRDFNEQFF.

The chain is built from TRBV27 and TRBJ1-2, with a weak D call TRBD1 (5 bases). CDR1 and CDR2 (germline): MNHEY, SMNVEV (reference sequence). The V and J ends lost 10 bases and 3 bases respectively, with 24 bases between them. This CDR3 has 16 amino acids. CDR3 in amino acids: CANTPPGRGGDYGYTF. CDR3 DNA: TGTGCCAACACCCCACCGGGCCGAGGAGGGGACTATGGCTACACCTTC.

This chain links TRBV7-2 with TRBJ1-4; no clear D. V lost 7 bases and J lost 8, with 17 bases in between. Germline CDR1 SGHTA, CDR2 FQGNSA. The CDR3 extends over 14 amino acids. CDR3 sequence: CASKRQAAGEKLFF. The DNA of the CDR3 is TGTGCCAGCAAGCGGCAGGCTGCGGGGGAAAAACTGTTTTTT. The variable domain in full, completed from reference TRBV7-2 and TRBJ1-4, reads GAGVSQSPSNKVTEKGKDVELRCDPISGHTALYWYRQSLGQGLEFLIYFQGNSAPDKSGLPSDRFSAERTGGSVSTLTIQRTQQEDSAVYLCASKRQAAGEKLFFGSGTQLSVL.

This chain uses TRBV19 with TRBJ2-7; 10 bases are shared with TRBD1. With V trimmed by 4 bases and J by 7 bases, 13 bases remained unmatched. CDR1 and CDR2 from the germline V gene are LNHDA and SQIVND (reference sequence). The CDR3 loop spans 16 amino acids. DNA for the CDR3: TGTGCCAGTAGTAGCTACTCGGGGACAGGGGCGCAAGAGCAGTACTTC. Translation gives CASSSYSGTGAQEQYF.

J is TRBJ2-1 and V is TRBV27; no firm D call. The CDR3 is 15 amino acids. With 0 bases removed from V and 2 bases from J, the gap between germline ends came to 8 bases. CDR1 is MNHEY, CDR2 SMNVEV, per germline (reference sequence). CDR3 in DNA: TGTGCCAGCAGTTTATCGTCCGAGCCCTACAATGAGCAGTTCTTC. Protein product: CASSLSSEPYNEQFF.

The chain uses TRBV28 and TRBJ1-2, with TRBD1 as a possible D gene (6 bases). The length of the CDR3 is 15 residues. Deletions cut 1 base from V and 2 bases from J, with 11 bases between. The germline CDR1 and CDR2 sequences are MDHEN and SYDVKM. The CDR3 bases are TGTGCCAGCAGTTTATTTGGGGGGCAGAACTATGGCTACACCTTC. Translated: CASSLFGGQNYGYTF.

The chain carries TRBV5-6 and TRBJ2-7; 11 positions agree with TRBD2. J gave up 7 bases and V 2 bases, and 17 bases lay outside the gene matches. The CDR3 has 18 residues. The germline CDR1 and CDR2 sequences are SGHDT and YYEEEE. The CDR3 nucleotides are TGTGCCAGCAGCTTCCCAGGACTAGCGGGTGGGGGGGCTCTGGAGCAGTACTTC. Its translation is CASSFPGLAGGGALEQYF.

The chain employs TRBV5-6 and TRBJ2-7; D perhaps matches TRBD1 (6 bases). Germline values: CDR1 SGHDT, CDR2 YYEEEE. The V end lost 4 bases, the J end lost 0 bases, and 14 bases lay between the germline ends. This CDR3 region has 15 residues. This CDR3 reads CASSVTGSYSYEQYF. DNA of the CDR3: TGTGCCAGCAGCGTGACAGGCTCCTACTCCTACGAGCAGTACTTC.

The CDR3 reads CASSSQTGTGELFF. The CDR3 DNA sequence: TGTGCCAGCAGTTCCCAAACGGGTACCGGGGAGCTGTTTTTT. V is TRBV28 and J is TRBJ2-2; no firm D call. Germline V gene data show CDR1 as MDHEN and CDR2 as SYDVKM. The CDR3 has 14 residues. V lost 4 bases, J lost 5 bases, and 11 bases lay in between.